The rows below give T cell receptor beta chains drawn from one sample of a study of cytomegalovirus exposure and HLA in healthy donors. Repertoires were generated with immunoSEQ multiplex PCR, while TCRdb's copy carries only in-frame clones and drops some. The sample lists 95,000 to 120,000 clones; about four fifths were seen once. Sequences were obtained from PBMCs. Every receptor here comes from a woman aged 18 to 35 in good health and CMV-seronegative. Both conserved end residues are part of each CDR3. The D gene is left open where the match is weak. Clone sizes are given selectively: once, few, many, or a class where the clone is expanded.

>TRBV6-5|16|-|TRBJ1-3|-
CASSYSRTGRGNTIYF
TGTGCCAGCAGTTACTCCCGGACTGGGAGAGGAAACACCATATATTTT
>TRBV5-1|16|once|TRBJ1-5|-
CASSLGGPGGNQPQHF
TGCGCCAGCAGCTTGGGAGGGCCCGGTGGCAATCAGCCCCAGCATTTT
>TRBV4-1|14|-|TRBJ1-6|-
CASSHEFRDSPLHF
TGCGCCAGCAGCCATGAATTCAGGGATTCACCCCTCCACTTT
>TRBV6-5|14|-|TRBJ1-2|-
CASSYGRTDYGYTF
TGTGCCAGCAGTTACGGACGGACTGACTATGGCTACACCTTC
>TRBV2|13|-|TRBJ1-5|TRBD1
CASRGTGNQPQHF
TGTGCCAGCAGGGGGACAGGCAATCAGCCCCAGCATTTT
>TRBV4-1|17|-|TRBJ1-1|-
CASSRQTHRVGNTEAFF
TGCGCCAGCAGTCGGCAAACGCACAGGGTGGGAAACACTGAAGCTTTCTTT
>TRBV18|15|-|TRBJ2-3|TRBD1
CASSPRTGGEDTQYF
TGTGCCAGCTCACCGAGGACAGGGGGCGAAGATACGCAGTATTTT
>TRBV16|13|once|TRBJ2-7|-
CASSHIHGYEQYF
TGTGCCAGCAGCCACATCCACGGCTACGAGCAGTACTTC
>TRBV19|16|-|TRBJ2-3|TRBD1
CASSTPGTGGGDTQYF
TGTGCCAGTAGTACTCCCGGGACAGGGGGGGGAGATACGCAGTATTTT
>TRBV28|15|once|TRBJ1-2|-
CASSFVLGDGHGYTF
TGTGCCAGCAGTTTTGTTTTGGGAGACGGACATGGCTACACCTTC
>TRBV19|16|-|TRBJ2-4|TRBD1
CASSYNPTGFQDIQYF
TGTGCCAGTAGTTATAATCCGACAGGGTTTCAAGACATTCAGTACTTC
>TRBV28|14|once|TRBJ1-2|TRBD1
CASSSRDRVYGYTF
TGTGCCAGCAGTTCCCGGGACAGGGTATATGGCTACACCTTC
>TRBV6-1|14|-|TRBJ1-1|-
CASSPSVPHTEAFF
TGTGCCAGCAGTCCTTCGGTCCCCCACACTGAAGCTTTCTTT
>TRBV11-3|14|-|TRBJ1-4|-
CASSLLAPNEKLFF
TGTGCCAGCAGCTTACTAGCACCTAATGAAAAACTGTTTTTT
>TRBV28|16|-|TRBJ1-1|TRBD1
CATARQGWVQNTEAFF
TGTGCCACCGCCAGACAGGGGTGGGTTCAGAACACTGAAGCTTTCTTT
>TRBV30|16|-|TRBJ1-5|-
CAWSRGPGHINQPQHF
TGTGCCTGGAGTCGAGGTCCCGGACATATCAATCAGCCCCAGCATTTT
>TRBV2|15|few|TRBJ1-4|-
CASRQGIGTNEKLFF
TGTGCCAGCAGGCAGGGGATAGGAACTAATGAAAAACTGTTTTTT
>TRBV4-2|15|-|TRBJ2-3|TRBD1
CASSRIEGAGDTQYF
TGTGCCAGCAGCCGGATTGAGGGGGCCGGAGATACGCAGTATTTT
>TRBV5-8|14|-|TRBJ1-2|TRBD1
CASSLGTGSEDYTF
TGTGCCAGCAGCTTGGGGACAGGGAGTGAGGACTACACCTTC
>TRBV29-1|14|-|TRBJ1-1|-
CSVDGGRGNTEAFF
TGCAGCGTTGACGGAGGACGGGGGAACACTGAAGCTTTCTTT
>TRBV27|14|-|TRBJ1-5|TRBD1
CASRGTGRNQPQHF
TGTGCCAGCCGTGGGACAGGCCGCAATCAGCCCCAGCATTTT
>TRBV5-1|15|-|TRBJ2-3|-
CASSRNPTSTDTQYF
TGCGCCAGCAGTAGGAATCCGACTAGCACAGATACGCAGTATTTT
>TRBV13|16|-|TRBJ2-6|-
CASSTRTGHGANVLTF
TGTGCCAGCAGCACACGAACAGGACATGGGGCCAACGTCCTGACTTTC
>TRBV7-2|14|-|TRBJ1-2|-
CASSLEAGDYGYTF
TGTGCCAGCAGCTTAGAGGCAGGGGACTATGGCTACACCTTC
>TRBV6-1|14|-|TRBJ1-5|-
CASRNPGDNQPQHF
TGTGCCAGCAGGAACCCGGGAGACAATCAGCCCCAGCATTTT
>TRBV4-2|14|-|TRBJ2-1|TRBD1
CASSQGQGEDRQFF
TGTGCCAGCAGCCAGGGACAGGGGGAAGATCGGCAGTTCTTC
>TRBV2|14|-|TRBJ1-2|-
CASSEAPRNYGYTF
TGTGCCAGCAGTGAAGCGCCCAGAAACTATGGCTACACCTTC
>TRBV28|13|-|TRBJ2-7|-
CASRPPSGYEQYF
TGTGCCAGCAGACCTCCTTCGGGTTACGAGCAGTACTTC
>TRBV5-4|15|once|TRBJ1-5|-
CASSLAGDSNQPQHF
TGTGCCAGCAGCTTGGCCGGTGATAGCAATCAGCCCCAGCATTTT
>TRBV15|16|-|TRBJ2-2|-
CATSRGPSPGTGELFF
TGTGCCACCAGCAGAGGACCTTCCCCGGGGACCGGGGAGCTGTTTTTT
>TRBV5-6|15|-|TRBJ1-1|TRBD1
CASRATGGRNTEAFF
TGTGCCAGCAGGGCGACAGGGGGCAGGAACACTGAAGCTTTCTTT
>TRBV5-5|14|few|TRBJ1-1|-
CASSFWDTNTEAFF
TGTGCCAGCAGCTTCTGGGACACCAACACTGAAGCTTTCTTT
>TRBV21-1|18|-|TRBJ2-7|-
CASSKITSGRVRSYEQYF
TGTGCCAGCAGCAAAATAACTAGCGGGAGGGTACGCTCCTACGAGCAGTACTTC
>TRBV6-5|16|-|TRBJ2-6|-
CASSYRRISGANVLTF
TGTGCCAGCAGTTACCGGCGGATTTCTGGGGCCAACGTCCTGACTTTC
>TRBV5-8|19|few|TRBJ2-6|-
CASSFSFAGAPSGANVLTF
TGTGCCAGCAGCTTCTCTTTCGCAGGGGCCCCCTCTGGGGCCAACGTCCTGACTTTC
>TRBV5-1|15|-|TRBJ2-7|TRBD2
CASSSLTSGSYEQYF
TGCGCCAGCAGCTCCCTTACTAGCGGGAGCTACGAGCAGTACTTC
>TRBV28|17|-|TRBJ2-2|TRBD2
CASSPGLAGGLIGELFF
TGTGCCAGCAGTCCGGGGCTAGCGGGGGGTTTAATCGGGGAGCTGTTTTTT
>TRBV4-2|19|-|TRBJ2-1|TRBD1
CASSQDWGRTGAIYNEQFF
TGTGCCAGCAGCCAAGATTGGGGCCGGACAGGGGCGATCTACAATGAGCAGTTCTTC
>TRBV18|16|few|TRBJ1-4|-
CASSPISDSTNEKLFF
TGTGCCAGCTCACCGATCAGTGACTCAACTAATGAAAAACTGTTTTTT
>TRBV2|11|-|TRBJ1-2|-
CASAGGGGYTF
TGTGCCAGCGCCGGGGGGGGTGGCTACACCTTC
>TRBV19|15|-|TRBJ1-5|-
CASSINSGPQGAQHF
TGTGCCAGTAGTATAAACTCGGGTCCCCAAGGGGCCCAGCATTTT
>TRBV11-3|14|-|TRBJ2-5|TRBD2
CASAVGGGVETQYF
TGTGCCAGCGCCGTGGGCGGGGGGGTAGAGACCCAGTACTTC
>TRBV4-3|17|-|TRBJ1-2|TRBD1
CASSQDMEDRGSYGYTF
TGCGCCAGCAGCCAAGATATGGAAGACAGGGGTAGCTATGGCTACACCTTC
>TRBV11-3|17|-|TRBJ2-1|-
CASTPRAGTSSYNEQFF
TGTGCCAGCACCCCACGGGCGGGCACGAGCTCCTACAATGAGCAGTTCTTC
>TRBV5-1|15|once|TRBJ2-2|TRBD2
CASSWTSGSPGELFF
TGCGCCAGCAGCTGGACTAGCGGGAGCCCCGGGGAGCTGTTTTTT